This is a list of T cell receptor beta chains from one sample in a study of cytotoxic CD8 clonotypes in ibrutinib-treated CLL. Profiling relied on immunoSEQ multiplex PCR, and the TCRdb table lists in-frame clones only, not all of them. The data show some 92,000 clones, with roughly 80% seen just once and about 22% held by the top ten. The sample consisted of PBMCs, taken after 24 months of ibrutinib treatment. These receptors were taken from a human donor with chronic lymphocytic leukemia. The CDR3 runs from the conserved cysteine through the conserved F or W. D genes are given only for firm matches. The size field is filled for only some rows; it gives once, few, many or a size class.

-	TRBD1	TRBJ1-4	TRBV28	TGTGCCAGCAGTTTATATACAGGGGGCGGTGAAAAACTGTTTTTT	CASSLYTGGGEKLFF
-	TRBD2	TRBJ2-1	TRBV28	TGTGCCAGCTTAAACCGGGGGGTTGAGAACAATGAGCAGTTCTTC	CASLNRGVENNEQFF
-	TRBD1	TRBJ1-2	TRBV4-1	TGCGCCAGCAGCCACCCCGGTGGGGGACAGAAGGTGGTATCTTATGGCTACACCTTC	CASSHPGGGQKVVSYGYTF
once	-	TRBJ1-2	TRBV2	TGTGCCAGCACCCTTAGGGCAGGGGAACCCTATGGCTACACCTTC	CASTLRAGEPYGYTF
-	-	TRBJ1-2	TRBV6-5	TGTGCCAGCAGACTCGACTGGGGAGCTAACTATGGCTACACCTTC	CASRLDWGANYGYTF
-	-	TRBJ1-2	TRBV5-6	TGTGCCAGCAGCTCCGGTGGGGGAGTGGGGAACTATGGCTACACCTTC	CASSSGGGVGNYGYTF
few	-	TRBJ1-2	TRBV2	TGTGCCAGCAGTGTGCAGGGGAATGGCTACACCTTC	CASSVQGNGYTF
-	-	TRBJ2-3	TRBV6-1	TGTGCCAGCAGTGAAACATTTGGAGGTTACACAGATACGCAGTATTTT	CASSETFGGYTDTQYF
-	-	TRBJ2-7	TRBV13	TGTGCCAGCAGCTTAGACCCCCTTTCCGGGACGGGCCTCTACGAGCAGTACTTC	CASSLDPLSGTGLYEQYF
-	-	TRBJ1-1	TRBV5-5	TGTGCCAGCAGCTTGGGTCGGGGGCATAAGACTGAAGCTTTCTTT	CASSLGRGHKTEAFF
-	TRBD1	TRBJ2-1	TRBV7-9	TGTGCCAGCAGCTCCTTGACAGGGGGGTACAATGAGCAGTTCTTC	CASSSLTGGYNEQFF
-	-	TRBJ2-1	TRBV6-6	TGTGCCAGCAGTTACGGGCGGGACTCCCCAAAGGAGCAGTTCTTC	CASSYGRDSPKEQFF
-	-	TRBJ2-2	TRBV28	TGTGCCAGCGCCCTCCGGCTAGCGAACACCGGGGAGCTGTTTTTT	CASALRLANTGELFF
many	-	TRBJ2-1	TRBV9	TGTGCCAGCAGCGCGCGCGAGAAGTCCTACAATGAGCAGTTCTTC	CASSAREKSYNEQFF
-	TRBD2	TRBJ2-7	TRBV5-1	TGCGCCAGCAGCGTCACCCGGACTAGCGGGAGGTCCGGTAGCTCCTACGAGCAGTACTTC	CASSVTRTSGRSGSSYEQYF
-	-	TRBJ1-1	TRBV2	TGTGCCAGCAGTGAAGTACAGGGCACGAACACTGAAGCTTTCTTT	CASSEVQGTNTEAFF